This entry lists 30 T cell receptor beta chains sequenced from one sample in a study of blood T cell repertoires in COVID-19. The protocol was immunoSEQ multiplex PCR, while the TCRdb copy is restricted to in-frame clones and leaves out a portion. The table shows 250,000 to 350,000 clones, with roughly 90% occurring only once. The specimen sequenced was PBMCs or T cells enriched from blood (not recorded which). These receptor sequences come from a man between 60 and 70 years old who had recovered from COVID-19.

V is TRBV18 and J is TRBJ2-5; maybe TRBD2 (5 bases). Germline CDR1 and CDR2: KGHSH and LQKENI. Between the trimmed V and J ends, which lost 3 bases and 1 base, there was a span of 6 bases. The CDR3 sequence is 13 residues long. CDR3 DNA: TGTGCCAGCTCACCGGGAGTCCAAGAGACCCAGTACTTC. Translating gives CASSPGVQETQYF.

This chain connects TRBV2 to TRBJ2-2, with 7 bases identical to TRBD2. The CDR3 has 16 residues. V lost 5 bases, J lost 6 bases, and 12 bases stayed unmatched. The germline V gene has CDR1 SNHLY and CDR2 FYNNEI. CDR3 sequence (DNA): TGTGCCAGCAGTTTGACTAGCCGGAGGGGTTCCGGGGAGCTGTTTTTT. Its translation: CASSLTSRRGSGELFF.

The chain uses TRBV27 and TRBJ2-2; TRBD1 matches at 12 bases. The CDR3 runs 16 residues. Germline lookup yields CDR1 MNHEY and CDR2 SMNVEV (reference sequence). The trim removed 5 bases at V and 6 bases at J, leaving 7 bases unmatched. CDR3 in amino acids: CASSPGTGGVAGELFF. DNA of the CDR3: TGTGCCAGCAGTCCCGGGACAGGGGGCGTCGCCGGGGAGCTGTTTTTT.

The sample holds one count of this clone. The chain is built from TRBV5-1 and TRBJ2-1; 16 bases line up with TRBD2. This CDR3 spans 19 amino acids. Germline lookup yields CDR1 SGHRS and CDR2 YFSETQ. J gave up 2 bases and V 4 bases, and 9 bases lay outside the gene matches. This chain's CDR3 is CASSPGTSGRAFTYNEQFF. The DNA of the CDR3 is TGCGCCAGCAGCCCCGGGACTAGCGGGAGGGCCTTCACCTACAATGAGCAGTTCTTC.

The CDR3 DNA reads as TGTGCCACCAGTGACTCCGGGACTAGCGGGAGGAATGAGCAGTTCTTC. Translated, it gives CATSDSGTSGRNEQFF. The chain has TRBV24-1 and TRBJ2-1; the match to TRBD2 covers 15 bases. After removal of 4 bases from V and 7 bases from J, the junction contained 4 bases not matched to a gene. The germline CDR1 and CDR2 sequences are KGHDR and SFDVKD. CDR3 length: 16 residues.

The chain combines TRBV19 with TRBJ1-1; no reliable D call. The germline V and J ends were trimmed by 6 bases and 1 base, with 12 bases remaining between them. The CDR3 spans 14 residues. Per the germline V gene, CDR1 is LNHDA and CDR2 is SQIVND (reference sequence). The CDR3 loop reads CASRGLEANTEAFF. The CDR3 DNA reads as TGTGCCAGTAGAGGGTTGGAGGCGAACACTGAAGCTTTCTTT.

The chain links TRBV21-1 to TRBJ1-5; TRBD1, the table's D call, lacks a check against the DNA. TRBV21-1 is annotated as a pseudogene. This CDR3 is 16 amino acids long. In DNA form, the CDR3 reads TGTGCCAGCAGCACGGATTGGACAGGACGGGGTCAGCCCCAGCATTTT. Translating it yields CASSTDWTGRGQPQHF.

This sequence joins TRBV9 and TRBJ1-2, with 7 bases lining up with TRBD1. The germline V gene has CDR1 SGDLS and CDR2 YYNGEE. The length of the CDR3 is 15 residues. The V and J ends lost 0 bases and 3 bases, in that order; junction bases with no gene match: 5. This chain's CDR3 is CASSVAGGSHYGYTF. In DNA form, the CDR3 reads TGTGCCAGCAGCGTAGCAGGGGGGTCCCACTATGGCTACACCTTC.

The chain recombines TRBV6-5 with TRBJ1-2, with D unclear. The ends were cut back, 8 bases at V and 3 bases at J, with 7 bases in the middle. The CDR3 has 11 residues. CDR1 and CDR2 (germline): MNHEY, SVGAGI. CDR3 DNA: TGTGCCAGCCAGGACTACTATGGCTACACCTTC. Its protein is CASQDYYGYTF.

CDR3 coding DNA: TGTGCCAGCAGCTTACCCGGGGATGGCTACACCTTC. Its translation: CASSLPGDGYTF. The rearrangement uses TRBV12-3 or TRBV12-4 and TRBJ1-2; D ambiguous. Trimming cost V 6 bases and J 6 bases, with 11 bases left between them. CDR3 size: 12 residues.

The CDR3 coding sequence is TGTGCCATCAGTGAGTACAGGGACTATGGCTACACCTTC. It specifies CAISEYRDYGYTF. The rearrangement uses TRBV10-3 and TRBJ1-2; a weak D match, TRBD1 (6 bases). CDR3 length equals 13 residues. CDR1 and CDR2 from the germline V gene are ENHRY and SYGVKD. V lost 1 base and J 3 bases, leaving 6 bases between the germline ends.

This chain connects TRBV4-1 to TRBJ2-7, with D hard to call. CDR1 is MGHRA and CDR2 is YSYEKL in the germline V gene. The CDR3 loop spans 15 amino acids. The ends were cut back, 0 bases at V and 3 bases at J, with 12 bases in the middle. Here the CDR3 DNA reads TGCGCCAGCAGCCAAGATTTAAACAGAGACTACGAGCAGTACTTC. This encodes CASSQDLNRDYEQYF.

The gene calls are TRBV4-3 and TRBJ1-2; no reliable D call. The CDR3 loop spans 15 amino acids. Germline assignment: CDR1 LGHNA and CDR2 YSLEER. Trimming left V 0 bases short and J 4 bases short, with 12 bases between. This CDR3 is CASSQDIRGSYGYTF. CDR3 nucleotides: TGCGCCAGCAGCCAAGACATACGGGGATCCTATGGCTACACCTTC.

J is TRBJ2-1 and V is TRBV4-1; the match to TRBD2 covers 12 bases. The CDR3 is 15 residues long. Germline trimming cut 1 base from V and 10 bases from J; bases unmatched to any gene: 5. The germline V gene has CDR1 MGHRA and CDR2 YSYEKL. CDR3 DNA sequence: TGCGCCAGCAGCCAAGTACTAGCGGGGGGTGGAGAGCAGTTCTTC. Its translation is CASSQVLAGGGEQFF.

This clone is a singleton in its sample. Other DNA sequences in this specimen translate into the identical CDR3. V and J are TRBV9 and TRBJ1-4; D is ambiguous. The CDR3 loop spans 15 amino acids. The V end lost 0 bases, the J end lost 0 bases, and 6 bases lay between the germline ends. From germline, CDR1 is SGDLS and CDR2 YYNGEE. The CDR3 nucleotides are TGTGCCAGCAGCGTAGGCCCGGCAACTAATGAAAAACTGTTTTTT. Protein product: CASSVGPATNEKLFF.

The chain couples TRBV6-5 to TRBJ1-5; no clear D gene. The V end lost 5 bases, the J end lost 6 bases, and 14 bases lay between the germline ends. This CDR3 has 14 residues. Germline V gives CDR1 MNHEY, CDR2 SVGAGI. In DNA form, the CDR3 reads TGTGCCAGCAGTACAAGGCCAAACAGTCAGCCCCAGCATTTT. It is translated as CASSTRPNSQPQHF.

J is TRBJ2-1 and V is TRBV12-2; the DNA was not used to check the table's D call, TRBD2. TRBV12-2 is a pseudogene locus. This CDR3 region has 21 residues. The CDR3 DNA follows: TGTGCAAGATTGGGTCTCGTAGGGGCAACTAGCGGAGATCTCTCCTACAATGAGCAGTTCTTC. This encodes CARLGLVGATSGDLSYNEQFF.

V and J are TRBV7-8 and TRBJ2-7, with TRBD2 matching over 8 bases. The V gene end was trimmed by 0 bases and the J gene end by 4 bases; junction bases not matched to a gene: 2. CDR1 SGHVS and CDR2 FQNEAQ come from the germline V gene. The CDR3 is 14 amino acids. The CDR3, as DNA: TGTGCCAGCAGCTTAGCTGCGGGAGGATACGAGCAGTACTTC. Its translation: CASSLAAGGYEQYF. Full variable domain (remainder filled in from reference TRBV7-8 and TRBJ2-7): GAGVSQSPRYKVAKRGQDVALRCDPISGHVSLFWYQQALGQGPEFLTYFQNEAQLDKSGLPSDRFFAERPEGSVSTLKIQRTQQEDSAVYLCASSLAAGGYEQYFGPGTRLTVT.

The chain's CDR3 is CATRVTGQGTPLHF. For the CDR3, the DNA is TGTGCCACCAGGGTTACGGGACAGGGAACACCCCTCCACTTT. This chain joins TRBV10-3 and TRBJ1-6, with 9 bases matching TRBD1. This CDR3 region has 14 residues. Germline values: CDR1 ENHRY, CDR2 SYGVKD. V lost 10 bases to trimming and J lost 11 bases; unmatched junction nucleotides: 12.

This clone was detected once. V usage is TRBV11-3 and J usage is TRBJ2-7; tentatively, D is TRBD1 (7 bases). V shed 6 bases and J shed 4 bases, with 16 bases lying between them. The CDR3 length is 14 residues. Germline CDR1 reads SGHNT; CDR2 reads YENEEA. CDR3 coding DNA: TGTGCCAGCAGGGGAGGACAGGTAGGATACGAGCAGTACTTC. It translates to CASRGGQVGYEQYF. Complete variable domain (other parts from reference TRBV11-3 and TRBJ2-7): EAGVVQSPRYKIIEKKQPVAFWCNPISGHNTLYWYLQNLGQGPELLIRYENEEAVDDSQLPKDRFSAERLKGVDSTLKIQPAELGDSAVYLCASRGGQVGYEQYFGPGTRLTVT.

The chain has TRBV5-8 and TRBJ2-7; D is possibly TRBD2 (5 bases). This CDR3 spans 17 amino acids. The V gene lost 2 bases and the J gene lost 0 bases, with 18 bases spanning the gap. Germline CDR1 SGHTS, CDR2 YDEGEE. The CDR3 DNA reads as TGTGCCAGCAGCTTTCTCTCGGGATCAACCTACTCCTACGAGCAGTACTTC. This gives the protein CASSFLSGSTYSYEQYF.

This clone was counted only a few times. The gene calls are TRBV9 and TRBJ2-7; tentatively, D is TRBD1 (6 bases). Trimming removed 3 bases at V and 5 bases at J, with 15 bases between. This CDR3 comprises 14 residues. Germline loops: CDR1 SGDLS, CDR2 YYNGEE. CDR3 sequence: CASSAQQGTNEQYF. Written as DNA, the CDR3 is TGTGCCAGCAGCGCCCAACAGGGAACAAACGAGCAGTACTTC. Variable domain in full (rest from reference TRBV9 and TRBJ2-7): DSGVTQTPKHLITATGQRVTLRCSPRSGDLSVYWYQQSLDQGLQFLIQYYNGEERAKGNILERFSAQQFPDLHSELNLSSLELGDSALYFCASSAQQGTNEQYFGPGTRLTVT.

The CDR3 region has the DNA TGTGCCAGCAGTTACGGCAGGGGCCCCAATCAGCCCCAGCATTTT. Its protein product is CASSYGRGPNQPQHF. V usage is TRBV6-5 and J usage is TRBJ1-5, with D possibly being TRBD1 (6 bases). Trimming cost V 2 bases and J 3 bases, with 11 bases left between them. The CDR3 is made up of 15 amino acids. Looked up from germline, CDR1 is MNHEY and CDR2 is SVGAGI.

The chain couples TRBV6-1 to TRBJ1-1; possibly TRBD1 for D (6 bases). Per germline, CDR1 MNHNS and CDR2 SASEGT. CDR3 length: 15 residues. Trimming took 2 bases from V and 2 from J, leaving 12 bases between them. Written as DNA, the CDR3 is TGTGCCAGCAGTGAATTGCGGACAGCTAACACTGAAGCTTTCTTT. It is translated as CASSELRTANTEAFF.

The V gene is TRBV18, the J gene TRBJ2-1; D is possibly TRBD1 (6 bases). In germline, CDR1 is KGHSH, CDR2 LQKENI. This CDR3 contains 15 residues. The V and J ends lost 5 bases and 1 base respectively, with 12 bases between them. CDR3 region: CASSRVQGSYNEQFF. The CDR3 nucleotides read TGTGCCAGCTCAAGGGTACAGGGATCCTACAATGAGCAGTTCTTC.

On this clone: Distinct nucleotide sequences in the sample also encode this CDR3. The rearrangement uses TRBV5-1 and TRBJ1-2; the D is unclear. Germline V gives CDR1 SGHRS, CDR2 YFSETQ. The CDR3 sequence is 13 residues long. V dropped 0 bases and J dropped 2 bases, with 5 bases sitting between them. In DNA form, the CDR3 reads TGCGCCAGCAGCTTGGGCGGAAACTATGGCTACACCTTC. The encoded protein is CASSLGGNYGYTF.

This clone was seen just once. The chain recombines TRBV19 with TRBJ1-2, with D possibly matching TRBD1 (5 bases). The V gene's germline CDR1 is LNHDA and CDR2 SQIVND (reference sequence). This CDR3 is built from 14 residues. Between the trimmed V and J ends, which lost 2 bases and 4 bases, there was a span of 11 bases. In DNA form, the CDR3 reads TGTGCCAGTAGTATACAGGGAATTAGCTATGGCTACACCTTC. Its protein is CASSIQGISYGYTF.

The gene calls are TRBV11-2 and TRBJ2-1; TRBD2 agrees at 9 bases. The V gene end was trimmed by 5 bases and the J gene end by 1 base; junction bases not matched to a gene: 9. Germline loops: CDR1 SGHAT, CDR2 FQNNGV. This CDR3 has 17 amino acids. CDR3 loop: CASSHILLAGSYNEQFF. Written as DNA, the CDR3 is TGTGCCAGCAGCCACATCTTGCTAGCGGGGTCCTACAATGAGCAGTTCTTC. The full variable domain, completed using reference TRBV11-2 and TRBJ2-1, is EAGVAQSPRYKIIEKRQSVAFWCNPISGHATLYWYQQILGQGPKLLIQFQNNGVVDDSQLPKDRFSAERLKGVDSTLKIQPAKLEDSAVYLCASSHILLAGSYNEQFFGPGTRLTVL.

Here the CDR3 reads CASSSGNTEAFF. The DNA for the CDR3 is TGTGCCAGCAGTTCCGGGAACACTGAAGCTTTCTTT. The V and J genes are TRBV28 and TRBJ1-1, with D unresolved. Looked up from germline, CDR1 is MDHEN and CDR2 is SYDVKM. V lost 4 bases, J lost 1 base, and 4 bases lay in between. The CDR3 length is 12 residues.

The chain combines TRBV11-2 with TRBJ2-1, with 11 nucleotides matching TRBD2. The CDR3 runs to 16 residues. Unmatched junction bases numbered 11, after V lost 5 bases and J lost 8 bases. CDR1 SGHAT and CDR2 FQNNGV come from the germline V gene. CDR3 amino acids: CASSGGASGRIDEQFF. The DNA for the CDR3 is TGTGCCAGCAGCGGAGGGGCTAGCGGGAGGATAGATGAGCAGTTCTTC.